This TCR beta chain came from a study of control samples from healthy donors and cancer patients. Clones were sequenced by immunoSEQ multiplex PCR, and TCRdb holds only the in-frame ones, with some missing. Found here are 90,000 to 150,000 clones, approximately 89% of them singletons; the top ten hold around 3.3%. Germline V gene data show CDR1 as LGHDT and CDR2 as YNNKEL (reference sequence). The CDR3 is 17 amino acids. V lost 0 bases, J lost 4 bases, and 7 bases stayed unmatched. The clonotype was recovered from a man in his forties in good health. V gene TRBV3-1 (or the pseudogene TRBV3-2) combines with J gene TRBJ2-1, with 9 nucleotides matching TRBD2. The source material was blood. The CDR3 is CASSQDSRLAGYNEQFF. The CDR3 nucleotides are TGTGCCAGCAGCCAAGATTCTCGGCTAGCGGGATACAATGAGCAGTTCTTC.